The source of this T cell receptor beta chain is a study of blood T cell repertoires in COVID-19. Using immunoSEQ multiplex PCR, the repertoire was profiled, and TCRdb retains in-frame clones only, with some absent. This table has about 250,000 clones, around 88% appearing once. The sample consisted of peripheral blood. This TCR came from an elderly woman with COVID-19, enrolled during active disease.

CDR3 amino acids: CASSSTSELTQYF. Here the CDR3 DNA reads TGCGCCAGCAGCTCGACTAGCGAACTGACCCAGTACTTC. The chain joins TRBV5-1 to TRBJ2-5, with TRBD2 identical over 8 bases. V was clipped by 3 bases and J by 7 bases; unmatched bases: 5. Germline V gene lookup returns CDR1 SGHRS and CDR2 YFSETQ. The CDR3 runs to 13 residues.